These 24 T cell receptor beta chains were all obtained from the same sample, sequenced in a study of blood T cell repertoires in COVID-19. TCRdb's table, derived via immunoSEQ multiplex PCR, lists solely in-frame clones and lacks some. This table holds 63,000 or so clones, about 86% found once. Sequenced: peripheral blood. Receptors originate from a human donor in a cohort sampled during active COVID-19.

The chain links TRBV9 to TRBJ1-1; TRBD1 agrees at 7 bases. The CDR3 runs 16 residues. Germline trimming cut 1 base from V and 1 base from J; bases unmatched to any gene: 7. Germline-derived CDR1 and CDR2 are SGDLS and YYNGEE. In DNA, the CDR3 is TGTGCCAGCAGCGTATCCCCCCGGACAGGGAACACTGAAGCTTTCTTT. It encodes CASSVSPRTGNTEAFF. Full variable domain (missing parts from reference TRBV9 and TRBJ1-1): DSGVTQTPKHLITATGQRVTLRCSPRSGDLSVYWYQQSLDQGLQFLIQYYNGEERAKGNILERFSAQQFPDLHSELNLSSLELGDSALYFCASSVSPRTGNTEAFFGQGTRLTVV.

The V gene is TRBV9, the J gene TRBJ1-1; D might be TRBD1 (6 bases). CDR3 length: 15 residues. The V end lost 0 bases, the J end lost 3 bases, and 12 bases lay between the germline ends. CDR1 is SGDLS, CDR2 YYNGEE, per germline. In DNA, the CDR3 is TGTGCCAGCAGCGTAGCGTCCAGGGGAGACACTGAAGCTTTCTTT. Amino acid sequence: CASSVASRGDTEAFF.

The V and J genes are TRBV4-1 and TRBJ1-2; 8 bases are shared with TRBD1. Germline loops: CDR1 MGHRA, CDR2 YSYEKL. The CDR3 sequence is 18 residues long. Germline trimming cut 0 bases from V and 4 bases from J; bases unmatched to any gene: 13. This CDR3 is CASSQDRQGTGGFYGYTF. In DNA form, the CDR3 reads TGCGCCAGCAGCCAAGACCGGCAAGGAACAGGGGGTTTCTATGGCTACACCTTC.

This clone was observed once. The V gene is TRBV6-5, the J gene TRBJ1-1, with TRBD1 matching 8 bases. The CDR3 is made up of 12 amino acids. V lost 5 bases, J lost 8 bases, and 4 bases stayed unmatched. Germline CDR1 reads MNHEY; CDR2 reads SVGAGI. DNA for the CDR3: TGTGCCAGCAGTACCAGGACAGGGGAAGCTTTCTTT. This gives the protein CASSTRTGEAFF.

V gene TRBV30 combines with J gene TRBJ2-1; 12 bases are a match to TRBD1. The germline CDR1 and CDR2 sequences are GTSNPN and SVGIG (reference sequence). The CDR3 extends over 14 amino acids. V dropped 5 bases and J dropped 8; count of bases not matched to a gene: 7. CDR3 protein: CAWEPGQGAHEQFF. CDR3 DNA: TGTGCCTGGGAACCGGGACAGGGGGCCCATGAGCAGTTCTTC.

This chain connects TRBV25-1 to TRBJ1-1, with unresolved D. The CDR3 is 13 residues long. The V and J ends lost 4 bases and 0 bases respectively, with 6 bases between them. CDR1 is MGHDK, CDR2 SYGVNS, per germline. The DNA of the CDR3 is TGTGCCAGCAGTGGTACACTGAACACTGAAGCTTTCTTT. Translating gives CASSGTLNTEAFF.

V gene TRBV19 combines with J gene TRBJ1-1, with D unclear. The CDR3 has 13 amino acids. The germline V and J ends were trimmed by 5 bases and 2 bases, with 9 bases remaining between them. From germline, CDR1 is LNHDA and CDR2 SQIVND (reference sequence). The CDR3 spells CASSASGNTEAFF. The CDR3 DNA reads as TGTGCCAGTAGTGCCTCAGGTAACACTGAAGCTTTCTTT.

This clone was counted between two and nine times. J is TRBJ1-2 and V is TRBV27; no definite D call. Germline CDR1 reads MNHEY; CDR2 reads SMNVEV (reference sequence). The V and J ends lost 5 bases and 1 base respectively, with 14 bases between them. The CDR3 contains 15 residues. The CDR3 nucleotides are TGTGCCAGCAGTCGGGGTCTCTCGGTTAACTATGGCTACACCTTC. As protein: CASSRGLSVNYGYTF.

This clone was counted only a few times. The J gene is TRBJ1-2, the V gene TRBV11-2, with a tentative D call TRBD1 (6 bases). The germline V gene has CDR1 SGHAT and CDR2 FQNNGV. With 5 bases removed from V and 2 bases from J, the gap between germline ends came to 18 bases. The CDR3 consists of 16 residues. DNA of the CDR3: TGTGCCAGCAGCCCGCCCGCATCTACAGGGAACTATGGCTACACCTTC. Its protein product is CASSPPASTGNYGYTF.

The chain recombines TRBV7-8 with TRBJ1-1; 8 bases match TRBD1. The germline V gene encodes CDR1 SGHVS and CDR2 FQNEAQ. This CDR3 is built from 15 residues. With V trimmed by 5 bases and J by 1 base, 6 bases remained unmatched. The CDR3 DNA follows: TGTGCCAGCAGCATACTAGGACAGGGGAACACTGAAGCTTTCTTT. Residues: CASSILGQGNTEAFF.

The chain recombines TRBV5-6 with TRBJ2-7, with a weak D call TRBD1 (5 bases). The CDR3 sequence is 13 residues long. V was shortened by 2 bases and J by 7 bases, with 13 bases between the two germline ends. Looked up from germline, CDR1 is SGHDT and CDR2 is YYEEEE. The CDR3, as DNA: TGTGCCAGCAGCTTTGGCCAGGGCACGGAGCAGTACTTC. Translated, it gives CASSFGQGTEQYF.

The CDR3 coding sequence is TGTGCCAGCAGCATTACAGGGGGCGCTTCCTATAATTCACCCCTCCACTTT. It yields the protein CASSITGGASYNSPLHF. The chain couples TRBV7-8 to TRBJ1-6; 9 nucleotides agree with TRBD1. The CDR3 totals 17 residues. Germline trimming cut 5 bases from V and 1 base from J; bases unmatched to any gene: 6. CDR1 is SGHVS, CDR2 FQNEAQ, per germline.

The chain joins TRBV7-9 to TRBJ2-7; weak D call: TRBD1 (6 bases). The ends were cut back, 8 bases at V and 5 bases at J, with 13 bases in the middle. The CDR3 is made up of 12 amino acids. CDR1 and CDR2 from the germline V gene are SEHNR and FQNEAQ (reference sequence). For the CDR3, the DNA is TGTGCCAGCGGCTGGGGGCTGGACGAGCAGTACTTC. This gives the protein CASGWGLDEQYF.

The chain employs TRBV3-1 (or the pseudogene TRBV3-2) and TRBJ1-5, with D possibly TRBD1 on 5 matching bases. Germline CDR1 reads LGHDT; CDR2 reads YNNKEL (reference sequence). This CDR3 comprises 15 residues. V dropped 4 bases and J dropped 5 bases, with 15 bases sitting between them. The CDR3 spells CASSPSGGRDQPQHF. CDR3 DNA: TGTGCCAGCAGCCCTTCGGGCGGCAGGGATCAGCCCCAGCATTTT.

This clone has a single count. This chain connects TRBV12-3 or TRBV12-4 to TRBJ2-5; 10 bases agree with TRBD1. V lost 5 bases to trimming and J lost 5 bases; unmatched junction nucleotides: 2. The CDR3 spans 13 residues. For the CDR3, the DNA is TGTGCCAGCAGTGAGGACAGGGGGGAGACCCAGTACTTC. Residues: CASSEDRGETQYF.

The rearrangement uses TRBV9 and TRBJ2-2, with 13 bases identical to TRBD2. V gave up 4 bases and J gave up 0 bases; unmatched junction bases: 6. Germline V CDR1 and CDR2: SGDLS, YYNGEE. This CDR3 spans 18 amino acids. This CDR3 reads CASSRTSGGLANTGELFF. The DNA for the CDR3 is TGTGCCAGCAGCAGGACTAGCGGGGGTCTCGCGAACACCGGGGAGCTGTTTTTT.

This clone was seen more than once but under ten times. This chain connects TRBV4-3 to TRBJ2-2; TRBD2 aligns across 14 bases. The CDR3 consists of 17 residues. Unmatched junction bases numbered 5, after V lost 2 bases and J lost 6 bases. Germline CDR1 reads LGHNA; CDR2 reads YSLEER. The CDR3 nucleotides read TGCGCCAGCAGCCAAAGCAGACTAGCGGGAGGGCCCGGGGAGCTGTTTTTT. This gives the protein CASSQSRLAGGPGELFF.

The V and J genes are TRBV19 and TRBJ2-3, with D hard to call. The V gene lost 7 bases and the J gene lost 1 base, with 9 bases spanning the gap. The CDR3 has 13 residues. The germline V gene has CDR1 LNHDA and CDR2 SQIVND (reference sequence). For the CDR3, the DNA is TGTGCCAGTAATGTCCCGGGCACAGATACGCAGTATTTT. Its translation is CASNVPGTDTQYF.

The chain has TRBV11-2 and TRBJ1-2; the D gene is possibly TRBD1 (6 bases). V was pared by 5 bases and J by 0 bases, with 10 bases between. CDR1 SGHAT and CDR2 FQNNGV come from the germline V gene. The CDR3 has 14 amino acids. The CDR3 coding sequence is TGTGCCAGCAGCGTGACAGGAGCTAACTATGGCTACACCTTC. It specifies CASSVTGANYGYTF. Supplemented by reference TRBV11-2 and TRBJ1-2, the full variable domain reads EAGVAQSPRYKIIEKRQSVAFWCNPISGHATLYWYQQILGQGPKLLIQFQNNGVVDDSQLPKDRFSAERLKGVDSTLKIQPAKLEDSAVYLCASSVTGANYGYTFGSGTRLTVV.

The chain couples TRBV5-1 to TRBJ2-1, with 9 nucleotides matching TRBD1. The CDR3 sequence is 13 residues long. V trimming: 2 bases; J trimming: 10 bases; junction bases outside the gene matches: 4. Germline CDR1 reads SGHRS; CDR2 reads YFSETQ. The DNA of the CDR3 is TGCGCCAGCAGCTTACTTGGACAGGGGGAGCAGTTCTTC. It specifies CASSLLGQGEQFF.

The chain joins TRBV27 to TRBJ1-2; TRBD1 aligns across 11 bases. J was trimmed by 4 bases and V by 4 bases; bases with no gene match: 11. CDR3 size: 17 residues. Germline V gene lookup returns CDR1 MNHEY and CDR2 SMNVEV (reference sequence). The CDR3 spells CASSSPTSDRGLYGYTF. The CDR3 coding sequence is TGTGCCAGCAGTTCGCCAACGTCGGACAGGGGGCTCTATGGCTACACCTTC.

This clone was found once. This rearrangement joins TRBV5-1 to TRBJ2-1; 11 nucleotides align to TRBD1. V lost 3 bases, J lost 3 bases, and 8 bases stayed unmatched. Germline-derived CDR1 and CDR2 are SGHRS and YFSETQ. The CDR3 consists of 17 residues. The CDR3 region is CASSSQVGTGGYNEQFF. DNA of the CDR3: TGCGCCAGCAGCTCCCAAGTTGGGACAGGGGGCTACAATGAGCAGTTCTTC. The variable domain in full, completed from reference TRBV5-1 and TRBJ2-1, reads KAGVTQTPRYLIKTRGQQVTLSCSPISGHRSVSWYQQTPGQGLQFLFEYFSETQRNKGNFPGRFSGRQFSNSRSEMNVSTLELGDSALYLCASSSQVGTGGYNEQFFGPGTRLTVL.

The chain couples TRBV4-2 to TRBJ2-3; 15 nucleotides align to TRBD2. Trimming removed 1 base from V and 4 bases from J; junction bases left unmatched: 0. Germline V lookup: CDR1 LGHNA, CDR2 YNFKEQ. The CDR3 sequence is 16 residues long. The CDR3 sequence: CASSQGTSGGADTQYF. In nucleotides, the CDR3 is TGTGCCAGCAGCCAAGGGACTAGCGGGGGGGCAGATACGCAGTATTTT.

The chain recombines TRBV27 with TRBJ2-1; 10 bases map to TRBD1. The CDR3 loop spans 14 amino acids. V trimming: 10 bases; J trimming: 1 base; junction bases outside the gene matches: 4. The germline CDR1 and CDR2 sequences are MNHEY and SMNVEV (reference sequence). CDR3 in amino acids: CAIRTGGSYNEQFF. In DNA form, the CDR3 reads TGTGCCATTAGGACAGGGGGATCCTACAATGAGCAGTTCTTC.